This TCR beta chain was documented in a study of regulatory T cells in long-lasting Graves disease. Whole-study context: By definition, persistent Graves' disease involved antithyroid drugs for over 5 years alongside positive TSH receptor antibodies. Study conclusions and caveats: Persistent disease was associated with favored TRBV28 usage and with favored use of TRBJ1-2 and TRBJ2-5. Whereas new patients shared 800 to 1,000 public clonotypes, persistent patients shared more, at about 3,000.

Specified time point: persistent/refractory GD, antithyroid drugs over 5 years with positive TRAb. The TCR library was made from RNA that had been extracted from PBMCs in TRIzol. Germline V gives CDR1 DFQATT, CDR2 SNEGSKA (reference sequence). V shed 6 bases, J shed 7 bases, and the junction held 6 bases outside the gene matches. This CDR3 comprises 13 residues. Turning to this clonotype: Its antigen is as yet unknown.

For TCR beta, libraries came from iRepertoire HTBI primers and Arm-PCR of CDR3 regions. TCRdb independently ran MiXCR on the multiplex PCR reads; one entry per CDR3 protein. Of roughly 500,000 distinct CDR3 sequences in the sample, roughly a fifth were seen once. The V and J genes are TRBV20-1 and TRBJ1-6; 7 bases align to TRBD1. The sequences come from peripheral blood mononuclear cells (PBMCs), collected when the disease was refractory, from a patient treated with antithyroid drugs. This TCR was recovered from a female donor with Graves disease. CDR3 coding DNA: TGCAGTGCCAGCCGGGACAGAAATTCACCCCTCCACTTT. As protein: CSASRDRNSPLHF.